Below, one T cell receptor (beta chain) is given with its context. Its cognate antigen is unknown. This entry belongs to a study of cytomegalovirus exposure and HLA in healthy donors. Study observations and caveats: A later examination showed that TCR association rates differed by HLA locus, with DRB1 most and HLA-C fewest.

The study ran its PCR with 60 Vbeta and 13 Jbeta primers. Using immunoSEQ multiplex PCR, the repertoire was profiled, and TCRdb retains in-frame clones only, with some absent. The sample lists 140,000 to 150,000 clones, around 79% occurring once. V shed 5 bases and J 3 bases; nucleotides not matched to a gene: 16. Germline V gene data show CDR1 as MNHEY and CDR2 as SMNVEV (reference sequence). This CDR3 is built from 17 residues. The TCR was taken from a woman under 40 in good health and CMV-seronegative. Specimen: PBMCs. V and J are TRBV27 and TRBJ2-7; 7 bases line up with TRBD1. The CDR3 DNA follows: TGTGCCAGCAGTCTTTACCCACAGGGGATAATAGTCTACGAGCAGTACTTC. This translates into CASSLYPQGIIVYEQYF.